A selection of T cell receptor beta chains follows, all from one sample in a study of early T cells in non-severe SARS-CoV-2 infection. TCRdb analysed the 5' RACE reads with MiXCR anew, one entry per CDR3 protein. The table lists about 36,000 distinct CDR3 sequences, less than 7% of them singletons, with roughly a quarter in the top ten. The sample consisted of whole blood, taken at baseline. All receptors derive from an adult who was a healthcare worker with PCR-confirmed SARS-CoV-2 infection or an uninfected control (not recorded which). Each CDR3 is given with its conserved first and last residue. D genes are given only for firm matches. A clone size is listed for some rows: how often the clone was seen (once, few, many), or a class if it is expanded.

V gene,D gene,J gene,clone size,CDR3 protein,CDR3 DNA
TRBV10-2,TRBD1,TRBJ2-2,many,CASTQGDRNAGELFF,TGCGCCAGCACCCAAGGGGACAGAAACGCCGGGGAGCTGTTTTTT
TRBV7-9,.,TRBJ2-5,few,CASSWAGRETQYF,TGTGCCAGCAGCTGGGCGGGTAGAGAGACCCAGTACTTC
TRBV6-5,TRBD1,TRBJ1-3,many,CASSTNRDRVSDTIYF,TGTGCCAGCAGTACCAACCGGGACAGGGTATCGGACACCATATATTTT
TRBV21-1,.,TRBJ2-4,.,CASSIAAKNIQYF,TGTGCCAGCAGCATAGCCGCGAAAAACATTCAGTACTTC
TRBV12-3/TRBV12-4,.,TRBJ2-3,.,CASSVRYTDTQYF,TGTGCCAGCAGTGTCAGATACACAGATACGCAGTATTTT
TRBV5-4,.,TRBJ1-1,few,CASSLALGPEAFF,TGTGCCAGCAGCTTGGCTCTGGGGCCTGAAGCTTTCTTT
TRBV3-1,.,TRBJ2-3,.,CASSPIYTDTQYF,TGTGCCAGCAGCCCGATCTACACAGATACGCAGTATTTT
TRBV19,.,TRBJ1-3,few,CASSRDYSGNTIYF,TGTGCCAGTTCAAGGGATTACTCTGGAAACACCATATATTTT
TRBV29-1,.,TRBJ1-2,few,CSVEEQGGFLIYGYTF,TGCAGCGTTGAAGAGCAGGGCGGGTTTTTAATTTATGGCTACACCTTC
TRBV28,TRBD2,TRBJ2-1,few,CASSFVGAGGFSYNEQFF,TGTGCCAGCAGTTTCGTAGGAGCGGGAGGATTCTCCTACAATGAGCAGTTCTTC
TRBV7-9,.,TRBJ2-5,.,CASSLEVFKTQYF,TGTGCCAGCAGCTTAGAGGTTTTTAAGACCCAGTACTTC
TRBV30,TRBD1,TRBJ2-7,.,CAWSGTGSPYEQYF,TGTGCCTGGAGTGGGACAGGCTCTCCCTACGAGCAGTACTTC
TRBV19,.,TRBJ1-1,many,CASTPNWGPATEAFF,TGTGCCAGTACCCCAAACTGGGGACCGGCGACTGAAGCTTTCTTT
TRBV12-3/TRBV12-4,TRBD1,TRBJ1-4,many,CASAVTGGGEKLFF,TGTGCCAGCGCGGTGACAGGGGGCGGTGAAAAACTGTTTTTT
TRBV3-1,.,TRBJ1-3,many,CASSPPPGQGNTIYF,TGTGCCAGCAGCCCCCCGCCGGGACAAGGAAACACCATATATTTT
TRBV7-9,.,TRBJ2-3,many,CASSSKIHTQYF,TGTGCCAGCAGCTCAAAGATTCATACGCAGTATTTT
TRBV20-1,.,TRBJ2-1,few,CSASPGNEQFF,TGCAGTGCTAGTCCAGGAAATGAGCAGTTCTTC
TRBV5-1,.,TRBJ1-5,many,CASSLIPGQGQPQHF,TGCGCCAGCAGCTTAATACCGGGACAAGGTCAGCCCCAGCATTTT
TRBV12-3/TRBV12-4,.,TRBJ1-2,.,CASSLVSDYGYTF,TGTGCCAGCAGTTTAGTCTCGGACTATGGCTACACCTTC
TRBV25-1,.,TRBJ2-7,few,CASTPAGGHEQYF,TGTGCCAGCACCCCTGCTGGGGGCCACGAGCAGTACTTC
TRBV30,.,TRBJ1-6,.,CAWGGGEDSPLHF,TGTGCCTGGGGGGGGGGCGAAGATTCACCCCTCCACTTT
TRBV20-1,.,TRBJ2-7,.,CSARGGTPYEQYF,TGCAGTGCTAGAGGCGGGACCCCCTACGAGCAGTACTTC
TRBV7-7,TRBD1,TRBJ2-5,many,CASSHGTGKETQYF,TGTGCTAGCAGCCATGGGACAGGGAAAGAGACCCAGTACTTC
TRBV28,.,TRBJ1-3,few,CASRSLTVSGNTIYF,TGTGCCAGCAGGAGCCTGACAGTCTCTGGAAACACCATATATTTT